These T cell receptor beta chains were read from a single sample in a study of T cell repertoires in cytomegalovirus infection. Their specific antigens are unknown. TCRdb re-analysed the reads in MiXCR, keeping a single row per CDR3 protein. This sample carries some 350,000 distinct CDR3 sequences, roughly 28% of them seen once, and the ten largest clones take around 19%. The sequencing here drew on cultured PBMCs, taken from culture after CMV antigen stimulation. These receptors came from a human donor in good health (CMV status not recorded). Some clones in this sample may be carry-over from other donors' samples. Both conserved end residues are part of each CDR3. Fields, in order: CDR3 protein, D gene, V gene, clone size. D genes are given only for firm matches. Size is stated for part of the rows, as once, few or many counts, or as a class when the clone is expanded.

CASTEGAEAYNEQFF - TRBV19 -
CASSPPGGQVYGYTF TRBD1 TRBV19 few
CASSFEGQSAEAFF TRBD1 TRBV7-9 -
CASSGRDALTSIYF - TRBV5-5 few
CASSEGAGGGLGTDTQYF TRBD2 TRBV2 -
CSAGTPYNEQFF - TRBV20-1 -
CASESPGLAGRNEQFF TRBD2 TRBV2 many
CASSYEIQGALNYGYTF TRBD1 TRBV6-6 -
CASSPKLVTGADEKLFF - TRBV7-6 -
CASASFGNQPQHF - TRBV19 few
CSASDRVNEKLFF - TRBV20-1 -
CASSWGQRRTNEKLFF TRBD1 TRBV7-2 many
CASSSSGTANHEQYF TRBD1 TRBV27 -
CASSLGSAGENTGELFF TRBD2 TRBV7-9 -
CAIRGTSDTQYF - TRBV10-3 many
CASSFLWTGEENSPLHF TRBD1 TRBV5-5 -
CASSFGTSYSEQYF TRBD2 TRBV12-3/TRBV12-4 -
CASSRGTDYFNQPQHF TRBD1 TRBV4-1 few
CASSLRSGAYNEQFF - TRBV7-6 few
CASSPVWTGLQETQYF TRBD1 TRBV28 -
CASSPPVGTGDSGQETQYF TRBD1 TRBV18 -
CASSYSGSGGTNTGELFF TRBD2 TRBV6-5 -
CATTQGRGTDTQYF - TRBV5-1 -
CSARRGEGYGYTF - TRBV20-1 -
CASSERRSEGTDTQYF - TRBV6-1 few
CASSLTGSAEAFF - TRBV7-3 -
CASSLLTGGYGYTF TRBD1 TRBV7-8 -
CSASGQGDGTIYF TRBD1 TRBV20-1 -
CASSSQGASYGYTF TRBD1 TRBV7-2 many
CASSWRETQYF - TRBV6-2/TRBV6-3 -
CASRPEHSTDTQYF - TRBV10-2 few
CATSRITGYQETQYF - TRBV15 -
CSALAGGENEQFF TRBD2 TRBV20-1 -
CASGPGNTGELFF - TRBV2 once
CASSLAGSNGYTF - TRBV12-3/TRBV12-4 few
CASSLLGGEAFF - TRBV7-3 -
CASSPVRTAVYEQYF - TRBV7-9 few
CASSLGGGSANEQFF TRBD2 TRBV7-2 -
CASSYSEYRVEYF - TRBV6-8 -
CASSLRVSRGRKPQHF - TRBV12-3/TRBV12-4 -
CATSPDRGSYNEQFF TRBD1 TRBV24-1 -
CASSYSSGSNQPQHF - TRBV6-5 -